This T cell receptor beta chain stems from a study of OX40 agonist ivuxolimab in advanced cancers. Germline assignment: CDR1 KGHSH and CDR2 LQKENI. V was pared by 0 bases and J by 6 bases, with 4 bases between. The CDR3 totals 12 residues. The assay was immunoSEQ multiplex PCR, and TCRdb's table has in-frame clones only and misses some. The sample lists roughly 56,000 clones; 85% to 90% were seen once. The V and J genes are TRBV18 and TRBJ2-3, with D hard to call. The TCR sequence derives from an adult with an advanced solid tumor such as melanoma, head and neck, liver or kidney cancer. The starting material was CD4+ or CD8+ T cells sorted from blood, obtained in a trial of the OX40 agonist ivuxolimab. CDR3 residues: CASSPPEDTQYF. CDR3 sequence (DNA): TGTGCCAGCTCACCACCGGAGGATACGCAGTATTTT.